This TCR beta chain was documented in a study of immune evolution from preneoplasia to lung adenocarcinoma. Generated by immunoSEQ multiplex PCR, the TCRdb table keeps only in-frame clones and is missing some. In the table there are about 4,000 clones, 70% to 90% of which are singletons. The CDR3 spans 14 residues. V dropped 8 bases and J dropped 1 base, with 14 bases sitting between them. Germline lookup yields CDR1 MDHEN and CDR2 SYDVKM. Material for sequencing was FFPE minimally invasive lung adenocarcinoma tissue. V is TRBV28 and J is TRBJ1-1, with a possible D match to TRBD1 (6 bases). This TCR was sampled from a person between 65 and 79 years old with lung adenocarcinoma. The CDR3 bases are TGTGCCAGCCAGGGAGGGGGGACGAACACTGAAGCTTTCTTT. Protein: CASQGGGTNTEAFF.